The sequence of this T cell receptor (beta chain) was determined in a study of blood T cell repertoires in COVID-19. Study information: Specimens from acute and convalescent COVID-19 originated in the United States, Italy and Spain. PBMCs, B-cell-depleted T cells, or T cells provided the cDNA or gDNA that made up the material.

As processed by the authors: For nucleated cells, counts were estimated from reference gene primer amplification. Profiling relied on immunoSEQ multiplex PCR, and the TCRdb table lists in-frame clones only, not all of them. The D gene and trimming were derived from the DNA, and the V and J assignments and clone size from that table. The sample has around 33,000 clones; more than 70% are singletons. Per germline, CDR1 SGHTA and CDR2 FQGNSA. The CDR3 loop spans 14 amino acids. Between the trimmed V and J ends, which lost 3 bases and 3 bases, there was a span of 10 bases. The source of this sequence is a man at least 80 years old with active or convalescent COVID-19. The sample was peripheral blood. The rearrangement uses TRBV7-2 and TRBJ2-3; possible D gene TRBD2, 6 bases. CDR3 sequence: CASSFSRETDTQYF. CDR3 coding DNA: TGTGCCAGCAGCTTTAGCCGGGAGACAGATACGCAGTATTTT. The full variable domain, rest sourced from reference TRBV7-2 and TRBJ2-3, is GAGVSQSPSNKVTEKGKDVELRCDPISGHTALYWYRQSLGQGLEFLIYFQGNSAPDKSGLPSDRFSAERTGGSVSTLTIQRTQQEDSAVYLCASSFSRETDTQYFGPGTRLTVL.